The rows below give T cell receptor beta chains drawn from one sample of a study of T cell responses to AZD1222 COVID-19 vaccine. Assay used: immunoSEQ multiplex PCR; TCRdb lists only in-frame clones, some missing. The repertoire consists of 110,000 to 150,000 clones, with 88% occurring once and the leading ten covering around 3.1%. The sample consisted of peripheral blood, taken 28 days after the second AZD1222 dose. The origin of the receptors is an adult who received the AZD1222 COVID-19 vaccine. The CDR3 runs from the conserved cysteine through the conserved F or W. D genes are given only for firm matches. Clone sizes are given selectively: once, few, many, or a class where the clone is expanded.

once	NA	TRBV3-1/TRBV3-2	TRBJ1-3	CASSQSATGKGNTIYF	TGTGCCAGCAGCCAAAGTGCGACGGGGAAAGGAAACACCATATATTTT
NA	TRBD2	TRBV19	TRBJ2-7	CATRASGTYEQYF	TGTGCCACTCGGGCTAGCGGGACCTACGAGCAGTACTTC
NA	NA	TRBV30	TRBJ1-4	CAWGKQGLFF	TGTGCCTGGGGAAAACAGGGACTGTTTTTT
NA	NA	TRBV9	TRBJ2-5	CASSVGTGKETQYF	TGTGCCAGCAGCGTCGGGACGGGAAAAGAGACCCAGTACTTC
NA	TRBD1	TRBV28	TRBJ1-2	CASSRTGGSYGYTF	TGTGCCAGCAGTCGGACAGGGGGTAGCTATGGCTACACCTTC
NA	TRBD2	TRBV3-1/TRBV3-2	TRBJ2-5	CASSQILPGLAGGSQETQYF	TGTGCCAGCAGCCAGATCCTTCCGGGACTAGCGGGAGGTTCCCAAGAGACCCAGTACTTC
NA	NA	TRBV5-8	TRBJ1-2	CASSLIGNRRGYTF	TGTGCCAGCAGCTTGATAGGGAACAGGAGGGGCTACACCTTC
NA	NA	TRBV18	TRBJ2-2	CASSPTWDLGGNTGELFF	TGTGCCAGCTCACCCACCTGGGACCTCGGGGGGAACACCGGGGAGCTGTTTTTT
NA	NA	TRBV6-5	TRBJ1-2	CASRGGRDGYTF	TGTGCCAGCAGAGGGGGGCGGGATGGCTACACCTTC
NA	NA	TRBV5-1	TRBJ2-5	CASSLGLTGLPETQYF	TGCGCCAGCAGCTTGGGGCTTACAGGGCTGCCAGAGACCCAGTACTTC
NA	NA	TRBV5-1	TRBJ2-2	CASSLGQNTGELFF	TGCGCCAGCAGCTTGGGCCAGAACACCGGGGAGCTGTTTTTT
once	NA	TRBV3-1/TRBV3-2	TRBJ1-3	CASSPLPGNTIYF	TGTGCCAGCAGCCCCTTGCCGGGAAACACCATATATTTT
NA	NA	TRBV19	TRBJ1-2	CASSMELTDYGYTF	TGTGCCAGTAGTATGGAACTGACCGACTATGGCTACACCTTC
NA	TRBD2	TRBV19	TRBJ2-7	CASSQTSGGSYEQYF	TGTGCCAGTAGTCAGACTAGCGGGGGCTCCTACGAGCAGTACTTC
NA	NA	TRBV7-2	TRBJ2-7	CASSIQGDTYEQYF	TGTGCCAGCAGCATACAGGGTGATACTTACGAGCAGTACTTC
few	NA	TRBV2	TRBJ1-6	CASRGGEESPLHF	TGTGCCAGCAGGGGGGGAGAAGAATCACCCCTCCACTTT
NA	NA	TRBV9	TRBJ2-6	CASSVDSSGANVLTF	TGTGCCAGCAGCGTAGACAGCTCTGGGGCCAACGTCCTGACTTTC
NA	NA	TRBV28	TRBJ1-5	CASSPIRGTQPQHF	TGTGCCAGCAGTCCGATCCGGGGTACCCAGCCCCAGCATTTT
NA	TRBD1	TRBV6-2/TRBV6-3	TRBJ1-1	CASSYTSGGQRYNTEAFF	TGTGCCAGCAGTTACACATCGGGGGGACAGCGATATAACACTGAAGCTTTCTTT
NA	NA	TRBV12-3/TRBV12-4	TRBJ1-6	CASKTGRSPLHF	TGTGCCAGCAAAACAGGGCGTTCACCCCTCCACTTT
NA	NA	TRBV11-2	TRBJ2-1	CASSARGTEWNEQFF	TGTGCCAGCAGCGCCAGAGGGACTGAGTGGAATGAGCAGTTCTTC
NA	NA	TRBV30	TRBJ1-2	CAWNRGGGYTF	TGTGCCTGGAATCGCGGGGGTGGCTACACCTTC
NA	NA	TRBV5-8	TRBJ2-3	CASSSRRSASQYF	TGTGCCAGCAGCTCACGCCGATCCGCGTCGCAGTATTTT
once	NA	TRBV19	TRBJ1-2	CASSPSQYGYTF	TGTGCCAGTAGCCCTTCTCAGTATGGCTACACCTTC
NA	NA	TRBV5-1	TRBJ1-1	CASSLTGPTEAFF	TGCGCCAGCAGCTTGACAGGCCCGACTGAAGCTTTCTTT
NA	NA	TRBV19	TRBJ2-2	CASSSFRDPGELFF	TGTGCCAGTAGTTCATTCAGGGACCCCGGGGAGCTGTTTTTT
NA	NA	TRBV2	TRBJ1-5	CASSLRTDQPQHF	TGTGCCAGCAGTCTTCGCACGGATCAGCCCCAGCATTTT
NA	NA	TRBV7-2	TRBJ2-3	CASSLRPGPDTQYF	TGTGCCAGCAGCCTCAGGCCGGGCCCAGATACGCAGTATTTT
NA	NA	TRBV10-3	TRBJ1-4	CAISESSRVGEKLFF	TGTGCCATCAGTGAGTCTTCCAGGGTGGGGGAAAAACTGTTTTTT
NA	TRBD1	TRBV9	TRBJ1-4	CASSVDPGTGNEKLFF	TGTGCCAGCAGCGTAGATCCCGGGACAGGGAATGAAAAACTGTTTTTT
NA	NA	TRBV6-2/TRBV6-3	TRBJ2-5	CASSYYATQYF	TGTGCCAGCAGTTACTATGCGACCCAGTACTTC
NA	NA	TRBV28	TRBJ1-5	CASRVRPNQPQHF	TGTGCCAGCAGGGTTAGACCCAATCAGCCCCAGCATTTT
NA	NA	TRBV2	TRBJ2-5	CASSRTTVQETQYF	TGTGCCAGCAGTCGAACGACAGTCCAAGAGACCCAGTACTTC
NA	NA	TRBV5-8	TRBJ2-7	CASPGGTDPYEQYF	TGTGCCAGCCCCGGAGGTACAGACCCCTACGAGCAGTACTTC
NA	NA	TRBV30	TRBJ1-1	CAWSVGLGTEAFF	TGTGCCTGGAGTGTCGGTCTGGGCACTGAAGCTTTCTTT